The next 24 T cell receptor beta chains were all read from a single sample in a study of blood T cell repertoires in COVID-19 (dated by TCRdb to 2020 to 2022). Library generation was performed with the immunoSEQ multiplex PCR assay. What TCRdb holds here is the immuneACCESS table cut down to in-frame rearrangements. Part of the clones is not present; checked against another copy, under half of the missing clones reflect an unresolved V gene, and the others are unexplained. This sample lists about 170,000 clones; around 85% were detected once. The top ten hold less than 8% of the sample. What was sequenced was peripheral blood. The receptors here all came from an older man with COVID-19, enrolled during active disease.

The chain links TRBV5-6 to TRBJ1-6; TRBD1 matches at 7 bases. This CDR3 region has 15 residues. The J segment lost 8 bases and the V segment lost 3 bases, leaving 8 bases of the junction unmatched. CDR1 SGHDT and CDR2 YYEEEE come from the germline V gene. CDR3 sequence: CASSSGQAEYSPLHF. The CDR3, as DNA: TGTGCCAGCAGCTCTGGACAGGCCGAATATTCACCCCTCCACTTT.

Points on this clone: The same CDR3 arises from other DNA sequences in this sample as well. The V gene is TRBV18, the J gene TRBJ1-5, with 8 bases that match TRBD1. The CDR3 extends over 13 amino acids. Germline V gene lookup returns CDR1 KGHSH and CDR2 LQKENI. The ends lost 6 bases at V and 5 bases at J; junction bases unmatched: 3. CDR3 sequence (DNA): TGTGCCAGCTCTCAGGGGGCTGATCAGCCCCAGCATTTT. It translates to CASSQGADQPQHF.

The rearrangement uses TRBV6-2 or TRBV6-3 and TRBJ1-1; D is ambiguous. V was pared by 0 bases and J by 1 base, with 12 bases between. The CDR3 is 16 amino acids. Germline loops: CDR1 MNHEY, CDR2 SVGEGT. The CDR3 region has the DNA TGTGCCAGCAGTTACTCGAAGTACAGCAAGAACACTGAAGCTTTCTTT. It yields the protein CASSYSKYSKNTEAFF.

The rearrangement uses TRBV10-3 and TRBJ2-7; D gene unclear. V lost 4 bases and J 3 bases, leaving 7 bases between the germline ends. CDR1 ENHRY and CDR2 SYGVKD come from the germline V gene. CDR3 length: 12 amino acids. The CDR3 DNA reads TGTGCCATCAGTGTCACGGTCTACGAGCAGTACTTC. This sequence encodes CAISVTVYEQYF.

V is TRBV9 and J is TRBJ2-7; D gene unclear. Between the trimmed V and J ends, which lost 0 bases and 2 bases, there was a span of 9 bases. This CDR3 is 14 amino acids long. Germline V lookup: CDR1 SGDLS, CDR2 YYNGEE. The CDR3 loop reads CASSVGGWTYEQYF. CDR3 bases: TGTGCCAGCAGCGTAGGCGGCTGGACCTACGAGCAGTACTTC. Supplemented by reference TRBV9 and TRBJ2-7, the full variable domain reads DSGVTQTPKHLITATGQRVTLRCSPRSGDLSVYWYQQSLDQGLQFLIQYYNGEERAKGNILERFSAQQFPDLHSELNLSSLELGDSALYFCASSVGGWTYEQYFGPGTRLTVT.

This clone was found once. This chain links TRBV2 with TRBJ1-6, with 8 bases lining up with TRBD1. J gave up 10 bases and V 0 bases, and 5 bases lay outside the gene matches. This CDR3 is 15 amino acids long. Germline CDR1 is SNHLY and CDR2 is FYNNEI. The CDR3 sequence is CASSEAQGARSPLHF. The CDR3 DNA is TGTGCCAGCAGTGAAGCCCAGGGGGCGAGATCACCCCTCCACTTT.

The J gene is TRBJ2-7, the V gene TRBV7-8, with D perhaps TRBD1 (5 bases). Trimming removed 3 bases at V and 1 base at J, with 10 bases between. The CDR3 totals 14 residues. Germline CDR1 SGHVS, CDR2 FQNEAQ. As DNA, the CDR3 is TGTGCCAGCAGCTTCCCGGCAGGGTCCTACGAGCAGTACTTC. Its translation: CASSFPAGSYEQYF.

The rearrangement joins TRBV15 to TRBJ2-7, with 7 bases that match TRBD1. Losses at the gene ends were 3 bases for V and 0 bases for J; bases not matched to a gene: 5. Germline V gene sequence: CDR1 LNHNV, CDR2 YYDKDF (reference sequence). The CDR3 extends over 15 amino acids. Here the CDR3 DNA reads TGTGCCACCAGCAGGGGCCGGGACAGCTCCTACGAGCAGTACTTC. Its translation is CATSRGRDSSYEQYF.

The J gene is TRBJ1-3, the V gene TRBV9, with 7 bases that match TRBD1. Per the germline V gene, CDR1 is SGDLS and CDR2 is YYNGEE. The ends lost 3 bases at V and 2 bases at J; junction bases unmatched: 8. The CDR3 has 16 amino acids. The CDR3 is CASSAVSGGAGNTIYF. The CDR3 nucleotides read TGTGCCAGCAGCGCCGTATCAGGGGGTGCTGGAAACACCATATATTTT.

CDR3 residues: CASSSDSSYGYTF. The CDR3 nucleotides are TGTGCCAGCAGTTCTGACAGCTCCTATGGCTACACCTTC. The chain couples TRBV28 to TRBJ1-2, with D possibly TRBD1 on 5 matching bases. Trimming removed 4 bases from V and 4 bases from J, with 10 bases in between. Germline V gives CDR1 MDHEN, CDR2 SYDVKM. The CDR3 is 13 amino acids.

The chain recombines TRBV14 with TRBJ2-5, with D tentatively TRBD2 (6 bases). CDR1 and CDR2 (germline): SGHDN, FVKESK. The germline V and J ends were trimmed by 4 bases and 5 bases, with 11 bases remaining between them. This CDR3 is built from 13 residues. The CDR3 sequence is CASSRWGRETQYF. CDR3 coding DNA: TGTGCCAGCAGCCGCTGGGGGAGGGAGACCCAGTACTTC.

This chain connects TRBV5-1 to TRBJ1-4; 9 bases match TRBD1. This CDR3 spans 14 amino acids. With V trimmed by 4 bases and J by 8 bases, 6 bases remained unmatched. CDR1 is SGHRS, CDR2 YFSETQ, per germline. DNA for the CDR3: TGCGCCAGCAGCCACGGGACAGGGCACGAAAAACTGTTTTTT. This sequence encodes CASSHGTGHEKLFF.

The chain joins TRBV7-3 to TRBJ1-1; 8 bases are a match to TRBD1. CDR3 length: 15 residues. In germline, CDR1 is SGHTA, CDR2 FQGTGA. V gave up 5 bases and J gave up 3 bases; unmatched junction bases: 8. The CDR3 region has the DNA TGTGCCAGCAGCCCTCACAGGGGGAGATACACTGAAGCTTTCTTT. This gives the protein CASSPHRGRYTEAFF.

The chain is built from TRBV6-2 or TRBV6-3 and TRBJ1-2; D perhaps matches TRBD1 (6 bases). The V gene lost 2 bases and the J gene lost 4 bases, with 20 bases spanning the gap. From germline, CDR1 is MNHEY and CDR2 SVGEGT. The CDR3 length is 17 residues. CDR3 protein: CASSYDHGYTGRYGYTF. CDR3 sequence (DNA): TGTGCCAGCAGTTACGATCACGGGTACACAGGGCGCTATGGCTACACCTTC.

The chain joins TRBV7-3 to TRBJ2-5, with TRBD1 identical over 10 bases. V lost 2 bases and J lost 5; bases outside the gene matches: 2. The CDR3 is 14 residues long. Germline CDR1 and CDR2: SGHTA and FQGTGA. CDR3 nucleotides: TGTGCCAGCAGCTTAGGGACAGGGGTCGAGACCCAGTACTTC. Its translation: CASSLGTGVETQYF. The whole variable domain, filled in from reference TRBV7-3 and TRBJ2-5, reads GAGVSQTPSNKVTEKGKYVELRCDPISGHTALYWYRQSLGQGPEFLIYFQGTGAADDSGLPNDRFFAVRPEGSVSTLKIQRTERGDSAVYLCASSLGTGVETQYFGPGTRLLVL.

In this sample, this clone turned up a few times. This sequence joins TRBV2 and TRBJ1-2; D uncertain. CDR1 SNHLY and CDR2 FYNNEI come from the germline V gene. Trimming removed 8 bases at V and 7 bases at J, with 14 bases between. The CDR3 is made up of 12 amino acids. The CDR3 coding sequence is TGTGCCAGCCGAGGGCCCACTTCTGGCTACACCTTC. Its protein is CASRGPTSGYTF.

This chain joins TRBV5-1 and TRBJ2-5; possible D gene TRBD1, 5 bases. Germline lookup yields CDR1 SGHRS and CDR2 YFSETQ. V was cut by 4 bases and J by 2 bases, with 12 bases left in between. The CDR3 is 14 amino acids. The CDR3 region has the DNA TGCGCCAGCAGCCAGGGAAACCAACAAGAGACCCAGTACTTC. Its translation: CASSQGNQQETQYF. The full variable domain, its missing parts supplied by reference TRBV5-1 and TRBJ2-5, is KAGVTQTPRYLIKTRGQQVTLSCSPISGHRSVSWYQQTPGQGLQFLFEYFSETQRNKGNFPGRFSGRQFSNSRSEMNVSTLELGDSALYLCASSQGNQQETQYFGPGTRLLVL.

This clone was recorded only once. Here the CDR3 DNA reads TGTGCCAGCAGTGAGACCGGGACAGGGGATTCTGCTTTCTTT. Its protein is CASSETGTGDSAFF. The chain couples TRBV6-1 to TRBJ1-1, with TRBD1 identical over 10 bases. CDR3 length: 14 residues. Germline-derived CDR1 and CDR2 are MNHNS and SASEGT. J was trimmed by 11 bases and V by 3 bases; bases with no gene match: 9.

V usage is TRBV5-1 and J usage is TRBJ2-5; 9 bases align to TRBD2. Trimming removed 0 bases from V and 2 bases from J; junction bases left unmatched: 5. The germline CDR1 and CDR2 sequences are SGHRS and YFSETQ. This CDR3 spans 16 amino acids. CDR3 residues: CASSLEASGVQETQYF. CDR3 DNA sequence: TGCGCCAGCAGCTTGGAGGCTAGCGGGGTACAAGAGACCCAGTACTTC.

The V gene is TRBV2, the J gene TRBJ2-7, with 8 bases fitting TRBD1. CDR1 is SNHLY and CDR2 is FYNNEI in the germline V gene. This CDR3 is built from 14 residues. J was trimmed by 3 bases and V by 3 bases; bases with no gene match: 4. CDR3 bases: TGTGCCAGCAGTGATGGTGGACAGGGCTACGAGCAGTACTTC. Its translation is CASSDGGQGYEQYF. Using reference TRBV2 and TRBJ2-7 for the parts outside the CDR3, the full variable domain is EPEVTQTPSHQVTQMGQEVILRCVPISNHLYFYWYRQILGQKVEFLVSFYNNEISEKSEIFDDQFSVERPDGSNFTLKIRSTKLEDSAMYFCASSDGGQGYEQYFGPGTRLTVT.

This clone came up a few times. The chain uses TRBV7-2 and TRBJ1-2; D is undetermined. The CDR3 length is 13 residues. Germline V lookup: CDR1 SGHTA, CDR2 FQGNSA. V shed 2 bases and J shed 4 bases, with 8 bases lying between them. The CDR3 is CASSLNTGYGYTF. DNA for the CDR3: TGTGCCAGCAGCTTAAACACGGGCTATGGCTACACCTTC.

The DNA for the CDR3 is TGTGCCAGCAGCGGGCCCCACGAGCAGTACTTC. Amino acid sequence: CASSGPHEQYF. This chain links TRBV21-1 with TRBJ2-7; the D call TRBD1 from the table was never checked on the DNA. TRBV21-1 is a pseudogene. CDR3 size: 11 residues.

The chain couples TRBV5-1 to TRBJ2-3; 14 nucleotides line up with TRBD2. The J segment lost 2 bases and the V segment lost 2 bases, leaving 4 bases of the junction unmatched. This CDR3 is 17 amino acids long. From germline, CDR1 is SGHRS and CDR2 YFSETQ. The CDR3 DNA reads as TGCGCCAGCAGCTTAGGACTAGCGGGGGGCCCCACAGATACGCAGTATTTT. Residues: CASSLGLAGGPTDTQYF.

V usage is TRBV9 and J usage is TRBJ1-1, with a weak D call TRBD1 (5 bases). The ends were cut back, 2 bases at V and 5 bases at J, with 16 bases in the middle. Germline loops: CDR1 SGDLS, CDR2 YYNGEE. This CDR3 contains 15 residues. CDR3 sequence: CASSVGTGTWTEAFF. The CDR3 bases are TGTGCCAGCAGCGTCGGGACCGGGACTTGGACTGAAGCTTTCTTT. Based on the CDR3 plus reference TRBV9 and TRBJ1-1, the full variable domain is DSGVTQTPKHLITATGQRVTLRCSPRSGDLSVYWYQQSLDQGLQFLIQYYNGEERAKGNILERFSAQQFPDLHSELNLSSLELGDSALYFCASSVGTGTWTEAFFGQGTRLTVV.